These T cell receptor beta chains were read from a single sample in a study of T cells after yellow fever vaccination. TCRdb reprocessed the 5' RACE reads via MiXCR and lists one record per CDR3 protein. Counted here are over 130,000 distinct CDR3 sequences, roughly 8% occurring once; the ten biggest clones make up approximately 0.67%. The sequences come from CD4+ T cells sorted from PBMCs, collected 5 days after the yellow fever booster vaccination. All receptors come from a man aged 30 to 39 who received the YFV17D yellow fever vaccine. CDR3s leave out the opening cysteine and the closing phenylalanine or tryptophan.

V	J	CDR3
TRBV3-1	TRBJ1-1	ASSQGPGRAREAF
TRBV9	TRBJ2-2	ASRRLAGPGELF
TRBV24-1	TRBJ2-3	ATREGQHTDTQY
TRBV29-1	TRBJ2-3	SVEALEWDTQY
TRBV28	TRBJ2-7	ASSFTLDRLSYEQY
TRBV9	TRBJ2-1	ASSALGQTYNEQF
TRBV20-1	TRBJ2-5	SARDLTGGPETQY
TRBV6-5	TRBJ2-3	ASSHKGEDTQY
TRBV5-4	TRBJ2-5	ASSLRDFEETQY
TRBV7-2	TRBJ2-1	ASSWSSYNEQF
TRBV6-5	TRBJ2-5	ASSSQLTGHETQY
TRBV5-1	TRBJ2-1	ASSSGLAGDSEQF
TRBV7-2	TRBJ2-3	ASTLALGGEASTDTQY
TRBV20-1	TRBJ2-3	SARGVLAGITDTQY
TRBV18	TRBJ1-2	ASCPDTNYGYT
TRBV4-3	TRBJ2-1	ASSLQTGDYNEQF
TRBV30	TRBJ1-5	AWSVRRGLQPQH
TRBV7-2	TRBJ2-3	ASSPGGLRTDTQY
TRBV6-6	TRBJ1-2	ASSANGAYGYT
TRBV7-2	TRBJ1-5	ASSLSVQGASSNQPQH
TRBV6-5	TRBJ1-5	ASSYDLGRQPQH
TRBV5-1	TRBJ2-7	ASSLGGQRYEQY
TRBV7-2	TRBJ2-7	ASSDPDSSYEQY
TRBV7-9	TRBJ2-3	ASSVSSGGGNTQY
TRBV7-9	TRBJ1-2	ASSPRANYGYT
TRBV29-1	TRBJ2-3	SVEGVVGVTDTQY
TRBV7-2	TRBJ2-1	ASLQSSYNEQF
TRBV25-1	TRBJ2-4	ASSDFVASGSKNIQY
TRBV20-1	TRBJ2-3	SARARGDFTDTQY
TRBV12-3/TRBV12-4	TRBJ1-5	ASSLGLLGSGNQPQH
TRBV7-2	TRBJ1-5	ASSPRDRASVQPQH
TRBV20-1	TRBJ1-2	SASPGQSNYGYT
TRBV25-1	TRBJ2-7	ASSADGASVSSYEQY
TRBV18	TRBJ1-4	ASSPPSTLGEKLF
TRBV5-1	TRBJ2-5	ASSLALLASGSKTQY
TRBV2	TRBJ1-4	ASRNHRGRDEKLF
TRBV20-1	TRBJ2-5	SASGPGETQY
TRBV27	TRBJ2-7	ASSRAGDGPYEQY
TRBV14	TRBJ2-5	ASSPRERRSGETQY
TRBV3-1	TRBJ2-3	ACSKKRDSTDTQY
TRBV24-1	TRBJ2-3	ATMPKYTDTQY
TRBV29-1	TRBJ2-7	SVSSGQFYEQY
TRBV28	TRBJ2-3	ASSLGLGGGGTDTQY
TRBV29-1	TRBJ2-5	SVGPKETQY
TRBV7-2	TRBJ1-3	ASVFSSGNTIY
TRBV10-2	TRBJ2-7	ASSPWLHEQY
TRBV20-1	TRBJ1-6	SARGKDRVGGNSPLH
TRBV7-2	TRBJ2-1	ASSPGRTNEQF
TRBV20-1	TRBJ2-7	SASRWEILLVGQY
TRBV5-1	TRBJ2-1	ASGVGTSGSHEQF
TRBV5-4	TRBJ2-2	ASSGDRGANGELF
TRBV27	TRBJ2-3	ASALLNTQY
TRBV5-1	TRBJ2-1	ASQGLAGGVGNEQF